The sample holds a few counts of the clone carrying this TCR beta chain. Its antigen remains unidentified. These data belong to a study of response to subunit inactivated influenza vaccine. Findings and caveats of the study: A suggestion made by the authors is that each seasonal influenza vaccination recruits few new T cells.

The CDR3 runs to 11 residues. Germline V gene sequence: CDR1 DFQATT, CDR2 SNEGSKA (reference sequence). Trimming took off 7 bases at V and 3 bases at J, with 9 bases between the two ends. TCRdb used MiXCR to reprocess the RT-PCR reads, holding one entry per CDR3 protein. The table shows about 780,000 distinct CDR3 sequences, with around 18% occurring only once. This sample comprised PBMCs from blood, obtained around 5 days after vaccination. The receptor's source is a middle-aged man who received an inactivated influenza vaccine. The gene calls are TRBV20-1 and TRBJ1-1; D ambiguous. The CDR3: CSGLGDTEAFF. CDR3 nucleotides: TGCAGTGGCTTAGGAGACACTGAAGCTTTCTTT.